The 28 T cell receptor beta chains listed next were all sequenced from one sample in a study of shared clonotypes between healthy human individuals. Only in-frame clones appear in the TCRdb table, and some are missing; sequencing was by immunoSEQ multiplex PCR. This sample has 2 million to 2.5 million clones, with roughly 92% found just once. The sample consisted of naive CD4+ T cells from PBMCs. Subset noted: CD45RA+ positively selected. Every receptor here comes from a man between 18 and 29 years old in good health. Some clones in this sample may be carry-over from other donors' samples.

Of note for this clone: Other nucleotide sequences in the sample specify the same CDR3. V gene TRBV10-1 combines with J gene TRBJ2-5, with no clear D. Deletions cut 0 bases from V and 1 base from J, with 6 bases between. Per germline, CDR1 WNHNN and CDR2 SYGVQD (reference sequence). The CDR3 consists of 14 residues. The CDR3 loop is CASSESNSQETQYF. As DNA, the CDR3 is TGCGCCAGCAGTGAGTCGAACAGCCAAGAGACCCAGTACTTC.

About this clone: Other DNA sequences in this sample translate to the same CDR3. The chain combines TRBV7-2 with TRBJ2-1; unclear D gene. Per the germline V gene, CDR1 is SGHTA and CDR2 is FQGNSA. The CDR3 runs 13 residues. Between the trimmed V and J ends, which lost 5 bases and 6 bases, there was a span of 11 bases. The CDR3 here is CASSLGRINEQFF. Here the CDR3 DNA reads TGTGCCAGCAGCCTAGGACGAATCAATGAGCAGTTCTTC.

The chain joins TRBV28 to TRBJ2-5, with 7 bases matching TRBD2. The CDR3 is 14 residues long. The V gene's germline CDR1 is MDHEN and CDR2 SYDVKM. Trimming took 1 base from V and 5 from J; bases not matched to a gene: 4. CDR3 in DNA: TGTGCCAGCAGTTTATCCCCCGGGGGGGAGACCCAGTACTTC. It encodes CASSLSPGGETQYF.

V and J are TRBV2 and TRBJ1-4; tentative D call: TRBD1 (6 bases). V lost 6 bases, J lost 6 bases, and 8 bases lay in between. The length of the CDR3 is 12 residues. Germline V gives CDR1 SNHLY, CDR2 FYNNEI. In DNA, the CDR3 is TGTGCCAGCAGGGCAGGGGATGAAAAACTGTTTTTT. Translated: CASRAGDEKLFF.

The gene calls are TRBV5-1 and TRBJ2-7; D is uncertain. V lost 0 bases to trimming and J lost 2 bases, with 9 bases between them. This CDR3 has 14 residues. CDR1 and CDR2 (germline): SGHRS, YFSETQ. CDR3 in amino acids: CASSLVPDAYEQYF. CDR3 nucleotide sequence: TGCGCCAGCAGCTTGGTTCCGGATGCCTACGAGCAGTACTTC.

This clone has a single count. The J gene is TRBJ2-3, the V gene TRBV7-9; maybe TRBD2 (5 bases). In germline, CDR1 is SEHNR, CDR2 FQNEAQ (reference sequence). The CDR3 extends over 12 amino acids. V shed 1 base and J shed 11 bases, with 10 bases lying between them. CDR3 nucleotides: TGTGCCAGCAGCTTAGGTACTAGTTTGCAGTATTTT. Translating gives CASSLGTSLQYF.

V and J are TRBV7-6 and TRBJ2-5; 9 bases agree with TRBD1. Germline V lookup: CDR1 SGHVS, CDR2 FNYEAQ. The trim removed 4 bases at V and 2 bases at J, leaving 2 bases unmatched. CDR3 length: 14 residues. The CDR3 region has the DNA TGTGCCAGCAGCTCCGGGACAGGGCAAGAGACCCAGTACTTC. Translation: CASSSGTGQETQYF. Full variable domain (rest looked up from reference TRBV7-6 and TRBJ2-5): GAGVSQSPRYKVTKRGQDVALRCDPISGHVSLYWYRQALGQGPEFLTYFNYEAQQDKSGLPNDRFSAERPEGSISTLTIQRTEQRDSAMYRCASSSGTGQETQYFGPGTRLLVL.

The chain is built from TRBV7-9 and TRBJ1-1, with no clear D. The CDR3 covers 14 residues. Germline V gene sequence: CDR1 SEHNR, CDR2 FQNEAQ (reference sequence). V dropped 2 bases and J dropped 0 bases, with 7 bases sitting between them. CDR3 DNA sequence: TGTGCCAGCAGCTTAAGGGTGATGAACACTGAAGCTTTCTTT. This sequence encodes CASSLRVMNTEAFF. Combining the CDR3 with reference TRBV7-9 and TRBJ1-1 gives the whole variable domain DTGVSQNPRHKITKRGQNVTFRCDPISEHNRLYWYRQTLGQGPEFLTYFQNEAQLEKSRLLSDRFSAERPKGSFSTLEIQRTEQGDSAMYLCASSLRVMNTEAFFGQGTRLTVV.

This chain links TRBV6-6 with TRBJ2-7; D is possibly TRBD1 or TRBD2 (5 bases each). The CDR3 is 15 amino acids. Germline CDR1 and CDR2: MNHNY and SVGAGI (reference sequence). V lost 6 bases, J lost 2 bases, and 17 bases lay in between. The DNA of the CDR3 is TGTGCCAGCAGCTCCGGGACCCCGGCGGCCTACGAGCAGTACTTC. Its translation is CASSSGTPAAYEQYF.

V gene TRBV5-1 combines with J gene TRBJ1-4; TRBD1 matches at 8 bases. Germline values: CDR1 SGHRS, CDR2 YFSETQ. The CDR3 totals 17 residues. V lost 0 bases, J lost 5 bases, and 9 bases stayed unmatched. In DNA, the CDR3 is TGCGCCAGCAGCTTGGGGATTAGGACAGGGCCCAATGAAAAACTGTTTTTT. Residues: CASSLGIRTGPNEKLFF.

This chain links TRBV5-1 with TRBJ2-3, with D uncertain. The ends were cut back, 1 base at V and 4 bases at J, with 7 bases in the middle. Germline CDR1 is SGHRS and CDR2 is YFSETQ. This CDR3 spans 13 amino acids. CDR3 DNA: TGCGCCAGCAGCTTGTTAGTCGCAGATACGCAGTATTTT. Translated: CASSLLVADTQYF.

The gene calls are TRBV4-1 and TRBJ2-1; the match to TRBD2 covers 10 bases. Germline V gives CDR1 MGHRA, CDR2 YSYEKL. This CDR3 has 15 amino acids. Trimming cost V 8 bases and J 0 bases; bases outside gene matches: 4. The CDR3 is CASLRLAGSYNEQFF. The CDR3, as DNA: TGCGCCAGCCTACGACTAGCGGGCTCCTACAATGAGCAGTTCTTC.

CDR3 nucleotides: TGTGCCAGCAGCTTAGCAATCCCAGGGGCCGGCACAGATACGCAGTATTTT. This gives the protein CASSLAIPGAGTDTQYF. The chain is built from TRBV11-2 and TRBJ2-3; perhaps TRBD1 as D (6 bases). V lost 1 base and J lost 1, with 15 bases in between. The CDR3 is 17 amino acids. CDR1 is SGHAT, CDR2 FQNNGV, per germline.

The chain employs TRBV5-4 and TRBJ2-1; 14 nucleotides match TRBD2. Germline-derived CDR1 and CDR2 are SGHNT and YYREEE (reference sequence). Unmatched junction bases numbered 4, after V lost 4 bases and J lost 4 bases. The CDR3 covers 16 residues. The DNA of the CDR3 is TGTGCCAGCAGCCGGGGACTAGCGGGAGTTTACAATGAGCAGTTCTTC. The encoded protein is CASSRGLAGVYNEQFF.

This chain connects TRBV29-1 to TRBJ2-5; D might be TRBD2 (5 bases). Trimming left V 6 bases short and J 4 bases short, with 9 bases between. Germline CDR1 and CDR2: SQVTM and ANQGSEA. The CDR3 runs 11 residues. In nucleotides, the CDR3 is TGCAGCGTCAGGAGGATAGAGACCCAGTACTTC. Translation gives CSVRRIETQYF.

The V call is TRBV9, the J call TRBJ2-7, with 7 nucleotides matching TRBD2. The V gene's germline CDR1 is SGDLS and CDR2 YYNGEE. With 3 bases clipped from V and 0 bases from J, the junction kept 3 bases outside the gene matches. This CDR3 has 14 residues. This CDR3 is CASSARELSYEQYF. CDR3 sequence (DNA): TGTGCCAGCAGCGCGCGGGAGCTCTCCTACGAGCAGTACTTC.

The chain carries TRBV28 and TRBJ2-2; D unresolved. Germline V gene data show CDR1 as MDHEN and CDR2 as SYDVKM. V lost 4 bases and J lost 5, with 8 bases in between. The CDR3 has 13 amino acids. The CDR3 spells CASSSEITGELFF. The CDR3 nucleotides are TGTGCCAGCAGTTCAGAAATAACCGGGGAGCTGTTTTTT.

Regarding this clone: The junction shows a germline mismatch at one end, possibly a read error. The chain links TRBV6-1 to TRBJ2-5, with 13 bases lining up with TRBD2. The CDR3 loop spans 13 amino acids. CDR1 MNHNS and CDR2 SASEGT come from the germline V gene. CDR3 loop: CASCWGLAGLGDF. The CDR3 DNA follows: TGTGCCAGCTGCTGGGGACTAGCGGGGCTAGGGGACTTC.

A single count supports this clone. The chain uses TRBV19 and TRBJ2-3; TRBD2 aligns across 10 bases. Unmatched junction bases numbered 8, after V lost 3 bases and J lost 5 bases. The CDR3 runs 16 residues. The germline V gene encodes CDR1 LNHDA and CDR2 SQIVND (reference sequence). CDR3 nucleotide sequence: TGTGCCAGTAGTATTGAGGGACTAGCGACTGGAGATACGCAGTATTTT. Its protein is CASSIEGLATGDTQYF.

The chain recombines TRBV15 with TRBJ2-5; 9 nucleotides align to TRBD1. CDR3 length: 16 amino acids. The trim removed 3 bases at V and 5 bases at J, leaving 10 bases unmatched. Germline CDR1 and CDR2: LNHNV and YYDKDF (reference sequence). The CDR3 sequence is CATSRAPGQGQETQYF. CDR3 nucleotides: TGTGCCACCAGCAGGGCACCGGGACAGGGTCAGGAGACCCAGTACTTC.

This clone was seen a single time. Different DNA sequences within this sample yield the same CDR3. This sequence joins TRBV5-1 and TRBJ2-5; 9 bases map to TRBD1. Looked up from germline, CDR1 is SGHRS and CDR2 is YFSETQ. The V gene end was trimmed by 2 bases and the J gene end by 1 base; junction bases not matched to a gene: 3. The CDR3 covers 15 residues. This CDR3 reads CASSLTGGFQETQYF. Here the CDR3 DNA reads TGCGCCAGCAGCTTAACAGGGGGCTTCCAAGAGACCCAGTACTTC.

V usage is TRBV18 and J usage is TRBJ2-3; 10 bases fit TRBD2. CDR3 length: 15 amino acids. J lost 5 bases, V lost 2 bases, and 4 bases had no gene match. From germline, CDR1 is KGHSH and CDR2 LQKENI. The CDR3 DNA sequence: TGTGCCAGCTCACCAACAGTAGCGGGAGGAGATACGCAGTATTTT. This encodes CASSPTVAGGDTQYF.

The chain joins TRBV2 to TRBJ2-7; 8 positions agree with TRBD1. J lost 2 bases, V lost 7 bases, and 7 bases had no gene match. The V gene's germline CDR1 is SNHLY and CDR2 FYNNEI. The CDR3 runs 14 residues. CDR3 DNA: TGTGCCAGCACCCCGGGACAGGTAACCTACGAGCAGTACTTC. Amino acid sequence: CASTPGQVTYEQYF.

The gene calls are TRBV7-2 and TRBJ1-2; TRBD1 is a possible D gene (5 bases). The V end lost 2 bases, the J end lost 6 bases, and 16 bases lay between the germline ends. The CDR3 spans 15 residues. The germline gives CDR1 SGHTA, CDR2 FQGNSA. The CDR3 bases are TGTGCCAGCAGCTTAAATCGTCCGGGGGTCCATGGCTACACCTTC. The encoded protein is CASSLNRPGVHGYTF. The whole variable domain, remainder taken from reference TRBV7-2 and TRBJ1-2, is GAGVSQSPSNKVTEKGKDVELRCDPISGHTALYWYRQSLGQGLEFLIYFQGNSAPDKSGLPSDRFSAERTGGSVSTLTIQRTQQEDSAVYLCASSLNRPGVHGYTFGSGTRLTVV.

The chain employs TRBV28 and TRBJ2-7, with 14 bases that match TRBD2. Germline-derived CDR1 and CDR2 are MDHEN and SYDVKM. CDR3 length: 15 amino acids. V lost 6 bases and J lost 6; bases outside the gene matches: 7. CDR3 in amino acids: CASSIPGLAGVEQYF. CDR3 in DNA: TGTGCCAGCAGCATCCCGGGACTAGCGGGAGTCGAGCAGTACTTC.

The V gene is TRBV5-8, the J gene TRBJ2-1; 14 bases agree with TRBD2. CDR3 size: 16 residues. Germline V CDR1 and CDR2: SGHTS, YDEGEE. V shed 2 bases, J shed 9 bases, and the junction held 7 bases outside the gene matches. DNA of the CDR3: TGTGCCAGCAGCTTCCTCGGGACTAGCGGGAGTCCTGAGCAGTTCTTC. Translated: CASSFLGTSGSPEQFF.

This clone has just one count. The rearrangement joins TRBV4-3 to TRBJ2-5, with D perhaps TRBD1 (6 bases). V was cut by 1 base and J by 5 bases, with 14 bases left in between. The CDR3 is 15 amino acids. Germline V gene sequence: CDR1 LGHNA, CDR2 YSLEER. This CDR3 is CASSQGLGAGETQYF. DNA for the CDR3: TGCGCCAGCAGCCAAGGTCTGGGGGCAGGGGAGACCCAGTACTTC.

The V gene is TRBV7-8, the J gene TRBJ1-5; D is ambiguous. The germline V gene has CDR1 SGHVS and CDR2 FQNEAQ. The CDR3 extends over 12 amino acids. Deletions cut 5 bases from V and 5 bases from J, with 7 bases between. The CDR3 is CASSQRDQPQHF. CDR3 bases: TGTGCCAGCAGCCAGCGGGATCAGCCCCAGCATTTT. Full variable domain (rest looked up from reference TRBV7-8 and TRBJ1-5): GAGVSQSPRYKVAKRGQDVALRCDPISGHVSLFWYQQALGQGPEFLTYFQNEAQLDKSGLPSDRFFAERPEGSVSTLKIQRTQQEDSAVYLCASSQRDQPQHFGDGTRLSIL.